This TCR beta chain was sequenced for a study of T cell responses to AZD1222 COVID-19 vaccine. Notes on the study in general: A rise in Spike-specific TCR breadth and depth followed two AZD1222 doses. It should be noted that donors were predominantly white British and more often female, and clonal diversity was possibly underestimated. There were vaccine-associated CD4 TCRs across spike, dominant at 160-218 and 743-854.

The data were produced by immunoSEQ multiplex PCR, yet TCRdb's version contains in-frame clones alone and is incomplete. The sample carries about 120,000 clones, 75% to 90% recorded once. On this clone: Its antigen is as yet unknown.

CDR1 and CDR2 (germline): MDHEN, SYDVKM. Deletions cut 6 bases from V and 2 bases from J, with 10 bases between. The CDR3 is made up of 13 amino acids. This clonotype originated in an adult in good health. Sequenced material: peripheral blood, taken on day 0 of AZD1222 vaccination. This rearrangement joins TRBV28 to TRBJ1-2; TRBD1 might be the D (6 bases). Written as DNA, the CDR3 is TGTGCCAGCAGCTTAGGGGGAAACTATGGCTACACCTTC. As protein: CASSLGGNYGYTF.